These T cell receptor beta chains were read from a single sample in a study of T cell responses to AZD1222 COVID-19 vaccine. The data were produced by immunoSEQ multiplex PCR, yet TCRdb's version contains in-frame clones alone and is incomplete. The table records about 120,000 clones, 80% to 90% of them present only once. Sequences were derived from peripheral blood, sampled on day 0 of AZD1222 vaccination. Every receptor here comes from an adult in good health. The CDR3 runs from the conserved cysteine through the conserved F or W. The D gene is left open where the match is weak. Clone size, where shown, is once, few, many, or a class for clones that have expanded.

TRBV7-6,TRBJ2-4,.,.,TGTGCCAGCAGCTTAGGGACCGGGACCAAAAACATTCAGTACTTC,CASSLGTGTKNIQYF
TRBV7-8,TRBJ1-2,TRBD1,.,TGTGCCAGCAGTCCACAGGGGATGGGGCCCTATGGCTACACCTTC,CASSPQGMGPYGYTF
TRBV5-5,TRBJ2-1,.,once,TGTGCCAGCAGCGCAGCGGGTAGCTCCTACAATGAGCAGTTCTTC,CASSAAGSSYNEQFF
TRBV5-1,TRBJ1-3,.,.,TGCGCCAGCAGCTTGGTGGGTACAGGATACTCTGGAAACACCATATATTTT,CASSLVGTGYSGNTIYF
TRBV7-9,TRBJ1-2,.,.,TGTGCCAGCAGCTTAGTGGGGGGAGGTAATGGCTACACCTTC,CASSLVGGGNGYTF
TRBV4-2,TRBJ2-7,TRBD2,once,TGTGCCAGCAGCCAAGAAACAAGCGGGGCCTACGAGCAGTACTTC,CASSQETSGAYEQYF
TRBV7-3,TRBJ2-1,.,.,TGTGCCAGCAGCTTAGGAGCATACAATGAGCAGTTCTTC,CASSLGAYNEQFF
TRBV5-6,TRBJ1-1,.,.,TGTGCCAGCAGCTTGGGGGTTCGTGGAGCAGAAGCTTTCTTT,CASSLGVRGAEAFF
TRBV7-6,TRBJ1-1,TRBD1,.,TGTGCCAGCAGCCCACGGGGAGCCAGGGGGCCGACTGAAGCTTTCTTT,CASSPRGARGPTEAFF
TRBV6-1,TRBJ2-1,TRBD2,.,TGTGCCAGCAGTGTGCTACTAGCGGGAGGGCCGGTTCCCTATGAGCAGTTCTTC,CASSVLLAGGPVPYEQFF
TRBV30,TRBJ1-2,TRBD1,.,TGTGCCTGGAGGCGGGACAGTTATGGCTACACCTTC,CAWRRDSYGYTF
TRBV14,TRBJ1-1,.,.,TGTGCCAGCAGCCATCTCCGCTCCGCGGCGGACACTGAAGCTTTCTTT,CASSHLRSAADTEAFF
TRBV5-4,TRBJ2-7,TRBD1,.,TGTGCCAGCAGCTTGGTGGGACAGGGCTCCTACGAGCAGTACTTC,CASSLVGQGSYEQYF
TRBV27,TRBJ2-1,.,.,TGTGCCAGCAGTCTATCCCCCCAGGGGCGAAGGTCAGGTGAGCAGTTCTTC,CASSLSPQGRRSGEQFF
TRBV7-2,TRBJ2-3,TRBD1,.,TGTGCCAGCAGCTTGGACAGGGGCACAGATACGCAGTATTTT,CASSLDRGTDTQYF
TRBV19,TRBJ1-4,TRBD1,.,TGTGCCAGTAGCCGGACCGGGACAGGGGGTGCAACTAATGAAAAACTGTTTTTT,CASSRTGTGGATNEKLFF
TRBV28,TRBJ1-2,.,once,TGTGCCAGCAGTCGACAGTATGGCTACACCTTC,CASSRQYGYTF
TRBV10-3,TRBJ2-7,.,.,TGTGCCATCAGGAGGGATTTAGGCTACGAGCAGTACTTC,CAIRRDLGYEQYF
TRBV11-2,TRBJ2-1,.,.,TGTGCCAGCAGCCTGGGGGTTATCGGGACCTACAATGAGCAGTTCTTC,CASSLGVIGTYNEQFF
TRBV5-1,TRBJ2-3,.,.,TGCGCCAGCAGCCCGGGGGCGCGATGGGGTAGTTCGCAAGGTACGCAGTATTTT,CASSPGARWGSSQGTQYF
TRBV5-1,TRBJ2-3,TRBD2,.,TGCGCCAGCAGCTTGGCAGGAACGGGAGGGAGAGCAGATACGCAGTATTTT,CASSLAGTGGRADTQYF
TRBV7-2,TRBJ2-5,TRBD1,.,TGTGCCAGCAGGCGGGACAGGGGGTGGGAGACCCAGTACTTC,CASRRDRGWETQYF
TRBV19,TRBJ1-2,.,.,TGTGCCAGTAGTACAGGGGCCAGAGGCTATGGCTACACCTTC,CASSTGARGYGYTF
TRBV30,TRBJ1-6,.,.,TGTGCCTGGATTGGGCAGGGCGGATCACCCCTCCACTTT,CAWIGQGGSPLHF
TRBV9,TRBJ1-4,TRBD1,.,TGTGCCACCAGGGGGGGGCAGGAGCCTCCAACTAATGAAAAACTGTTTTTT,CATRGGQEPPTNEKLFF
TRBV4-3,TRBJ1-2,TRBD1,.,TGCGCCAGCAGCCAAGATTATCGGGGGACAGGGACCCTCTATGGCTACACCTTC,CASSQDYRGTGTLYGYTF
TRBV5-4,TRBJ2-1,.,once,TGTGCCAGCAGCTTGGCACTAGGCAATGAGCAGTTCTTC,CASSLALGNEQFF
TRBV7-9,TRBJ2-7,.,.,TGTGCCAGCAGCTTCTCACTTAACCTTGCCTACGAGCAGTACTTC,CASSFSLNLAYEQYF
TRBV5-4,TRBJ2-7,TRBD1,.,TGTGCCAGCAGCGGTACACCGGGACAGGGTGGTAATCAGTACTTC,CASSGTPGQGGNQYF
TRBV6-2/TRBV6-3,TRBJ1-5,.,few,TGTGCCAGCAGTTACTCGGGAGGGGTTCCCGTCAATCAGCCCCAGCATTTT,CASSYSGGVPVNQPQHF
TRBV6-5,TRBJ2-3,.,once,TGTGCCAGCAGTTACACTCTGCTTACAGATACGCAGTATTTT,CASSYTLLTDTQYF
TRBV11-3,TRBJ1-5,.,once,TGTGCCAGCAGCTTACCTTATCAGCCCCAGCATTTT,CASSLPYQPQHF
TRBV14,TRBJ1-3,.,.,TGTGCCAGCAGCCATCCCGGGCCAATCGACTCTGGAAACACCATATATTTT,CASSHPGPIDSGNTIYF
TRBV7-9,TRBJ2-1,.,.,TGTGCCAGCAGCCGTCGTACAGGGATCTCCTACAATGAGCAGTTCTTC,CASSRRTGISYNEQFF
TRBV28,TRBJ1-5,.,.,TGTGCCAGCAGCCGTAAAGGGGGGCTGACGGATCAGCCCCAGCATTTT,CASSRKGGLTDQPQHF
TRBV13,TRBJ1-1,TRBD1,.,TGTGCCAGCACCCTGGGAGTAGGGACAGGGCCCTACACTGAAGCTTTCTTT,CASTLGVGTGPYTEAFF
TRBV6-4,TRBJ2-1,.,.,TGTGCCAGCAGTGACTCGGGCAGGGGGGACTACAATGAGCAGTTCTTC,CASSDSGRGDYNEQFF
TRBV4-2,TRBJ1-4,.,.,TGTGCCAGCAGCCAAGATCAACCGGGGGGGAGAGGAACTAATGAAAAACTGTTTTTT,CASSQDQPGGRGTNEKLFF
TRBV15,TRBJ2-3,.,.,TGTGCCACCGGGAGCCCAGGGCGAGGAGATACGCAGTATTTT,CATGSPGRGDTQYF
TRBV19,TRBJ1-5,.,.,TGTGCCACCTTGAGGGAACCCGGGTGGGGCAATCAGCCCCAGCATTTT,CATLREPGWGNQPQHF
TRBV29-1,TRBJ1-2,.,.,TGCAGCGTTGAAGATAAAGGGGATTTCCATGGCTACACCTTC,CSVEDKGDFHGYTF
TRBV10-3,TRBJ1-1,.,.,TGTGCCATCAGATCGGGCAGAGTGAACACTGAAGCTTTCTTT,CAIRSGRVNTEAFF
TRBV7-6,TRBJ1-6,TRBD1,.,TGTGCCAGCAGCCCCCGCGTCGGGACAGCGGGTTCACCCCTCCACTTT,CASSPRVGTAGSPLHF
TRBV27,TRBJ1-1,.,.,TGTGCCAGCAGTTTCAGGGGAACTGAAGCTTTCTTT,CASSFRGTEAFF
TRBV7-2,TRBJ1-1,.,.,TGTGCCAGCAGCACTCCTGAATCCACTGAAGCTTTCTTT,CASSTPESTEAFF
TRBV27,TRBJ2-1,.,.,TGTGCCAGCAGTAGATCAGGGGCATACAATGAGCAGTTCTTC,CASSRSGAYNEQFF
TRBV25-1,TRBJ1-4,.,few,TGTGCCAGCAGTGATAGGCGCAGGGCCACAACTAATGAAAAACTGTTTTTT,CASSDRRRATTNEKLFF
TRBV3-1/TRBV3-2,TRBJ2-2,.,.,TGTGCCAGCAGCCAAGCCGACCCGGGACACAACACCGGGGAGCTGTTTTTT,CASSQADPGHNTGELFF
TRBV7-8,TRBJ1-2,TRBD1,.,TGTGCCAGCAGCTTTAGTGACAGGGTCGGCTACACCTTC,CASSFSDRVGYTF
TRBV6-5,TRBJ1-1,.,.,TGTGCCAGCAGTTACTCGAGTGGGGAGGTGGGCACTGAAGCTTTCTTT,CASSYSSGEVGTEAFF
TRBV7-9,TRBJ2-7,TRBD2,.,TGTGCCAGCAGCTTAGTTGGGAGGGCACCACAGCAGTACTTC,CASSLVGRAPQQYF
TRBV5-4,TRBJ1-2,.,.,TGTGCCAGCAGCTTGGACGACGACTATGGCTACACCTTC,CASSLDDDYGYTF
TRBV12-3/TRBV12-4,TRBJ2-1,.,.,TGTGCCAGCAGTCCAGCCGGGACCCATGAGCAGTTCTTC,CASSPAGTHEQFF
TRBV5-1,TRBJ1-1,.,.,TGCGCCAGCAGCTTGTCTAGGGGCCGGTTGAACACTGAAGCTTTCTTT,CASSLSRGRLNTEAFF
TRBV25-1,TRBJ2-3,.,.,TGTGCCAGCAGCCCAGACAGATACACAGATACGCAGTATTTT,CASSPDRYTDTQYF